Sequencing of this T cell receptor (beta chain) was carried out in a study of blood T cell repertoires in COVID-19. Study-wide context: COVID-19 samples, acute and convalescent, were from the United States, Italy and Spain. PBMCs, B-cell-depleted T cells, or T cells were the source of the cDNA or gDNA that made up the material.

In the original analysis: Estimation of nucleated cell counts relied on the amplification of reference gene primers. Data came from immunoSEQ multiplex PCR; TCRdb stores just in-frame clones and leaves some out. The V and J calls and clone size come from that table; D and trimming were worked out from the DNA. The table records about 380,000 clones, nearly 90% of them present only once. CDR3 length equals 15 residues. Germline V gene lookup returns CDR1 MNHEY and CDR2 SMNVEV (reference sequence). After removal of 3 bases from V and 4 bases from J, the junction contained 4 bases not matched to a gene.

The rearrangement joins TRBV27 to TRBJ2-5; TRBD1 matches 11 bases. The TCR sequence derives from a man between 18 and 29 years old with active or convalescent COVID-19. Sequenced material: peripheral blood. The CDR3 sequence: CASSFGQGASETQYF. CDR3 nucleotide sequence: TGTGCCAGCAGTTTCGGACAGGGGGCCTCAGAGACCCAGTACTTC.